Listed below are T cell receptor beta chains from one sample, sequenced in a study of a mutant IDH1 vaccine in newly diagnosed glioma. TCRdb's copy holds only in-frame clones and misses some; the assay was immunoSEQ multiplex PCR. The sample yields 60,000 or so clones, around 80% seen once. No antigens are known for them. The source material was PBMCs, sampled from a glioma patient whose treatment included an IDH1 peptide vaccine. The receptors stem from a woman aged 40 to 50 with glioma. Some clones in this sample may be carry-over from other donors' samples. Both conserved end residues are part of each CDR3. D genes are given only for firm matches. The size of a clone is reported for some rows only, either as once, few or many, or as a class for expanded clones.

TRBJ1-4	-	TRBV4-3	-	TGCGCCAGCAGCCAAGATAGGGCAGGGGCCGGGGAAAAACTGTTTTTT	CASSQDRAGAGEKLFF
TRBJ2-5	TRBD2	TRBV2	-	TGTGCCAGCAGTTCTAGCGGGGGGAACCAAGAGACCCAGTACTTC	CASSSSGGNQETQYF
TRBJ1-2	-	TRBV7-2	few	TGTGCCAGCAGCCCACGGACGGGAGGCTACACCTTC	CASSPRTGGYTF
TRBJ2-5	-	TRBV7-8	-	TGTGCCAGCAGCTTAGATCAGCCTAGCGCGGGGGAGACCCAGTACTTC	CASSLDQPSAGETQYF
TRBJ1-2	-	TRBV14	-	TGTGCCAGCAGCCAAGATCGGTATGGCTACACCTTC	CASSQDRYGYTF
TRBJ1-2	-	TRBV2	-	TGTGCCAGCAGTGCAAACGGCGGTAACTATGGCTACACCTTC	CASSANGGNYGYTF
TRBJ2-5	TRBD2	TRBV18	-	TGTGCCAGCTCACCACTCCGACTAGCGGAAGAGACCCAGTACTTC	CASSPLRLAEETQYF
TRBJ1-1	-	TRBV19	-	TGTGCCAGTAGTATAAGCGCGAACACTGAAGCTTTCTTT	CASSISANTEAFF
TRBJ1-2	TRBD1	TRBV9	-	TGTGCCAGCAGCGTAGCCGAGACAGGGGCCTATGGCTACACCTTC	CASSVAETGAYGYTF
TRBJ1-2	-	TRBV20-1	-	TGCAGTGCAACAGACAGCCCTGGCTACACCTTC	CSATDSPGYTF
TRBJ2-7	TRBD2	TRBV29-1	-	TGCAGCGTATTACTGACTAGCGGGGGCTACGAGCAGTACTTC	CSVLLTSGGYEQYF
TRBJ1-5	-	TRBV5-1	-	TGCGCCAGCAGCCCACTGGGGACGGATCAGCCCCAGCATTTT	CASSPLGTDQPQHF
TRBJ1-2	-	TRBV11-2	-	TGTGCCAGCAGCTTAGATCTTGCGGGGGACTATGGCTACACCTTC	CASSLDLAGDYGYTF
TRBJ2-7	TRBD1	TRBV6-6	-	TGTGCCAGCAAGGACAGGTCCTACGAGCAGTACTTC	CASKDRSYEQYF
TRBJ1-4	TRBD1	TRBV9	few	TGTGCCAGCAGCGTAGGACAGGGGGGTAATGAAAAACTGTTTTTT	CASSVGQGGNEKLFF
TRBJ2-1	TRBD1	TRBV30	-	TGTGCCTGGGGGGGACAGTACGAGCAGTTCTTC	CAWGGQYEQFF
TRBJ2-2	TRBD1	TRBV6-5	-	TGTGCCAGCAGTTACTTCAGGGGGCCCGGGGAGCTGTTTTTT	CASSYFRGPGELFF
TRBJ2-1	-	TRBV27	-	TGTGCCAGCAGTTTACGACCAGGGAACGATGAGCAGTTCTTC	CASSLRPGNDEQFF
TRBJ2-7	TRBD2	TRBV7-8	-	TGTGCCAGCAGCTTCGGACTAGCGACCTACGAGCAGTACTTC	CASSFGLATYEQYF
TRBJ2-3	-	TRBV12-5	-	TGTGCTAGTGGTTTAGGGGGATACGGCACAGATACGCAGTATTTT	CASGLGGYGTDTQYF
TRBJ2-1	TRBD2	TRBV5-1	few	TGCGCCAGCAGCTTGGGGGACTACGGGGATGAGCAGTTCTTC	CASSLGDYGDEQFF
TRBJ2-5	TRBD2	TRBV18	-	TGTGCCAGCTCACCACCCTCGGGGGGAGAGACCCAGTACTTC	CASSPPSGGETQYF
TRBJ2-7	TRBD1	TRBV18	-	TGTGCCAGCTCACCGGACAGGGCCAGCTCCTACGAGCAGTACTTC	CASSPDRASSYEQYF
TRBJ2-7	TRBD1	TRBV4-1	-	TGCGCCAGCAGCCAGCTCCCCCGGGACAGGGGGACTAGGGAGCAGTACTTC	CASSQLPRDRGTREQYF
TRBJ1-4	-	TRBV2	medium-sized	TGTGCCAGCAGTTCCGGGGGGGTAAATGAAAAACTGTTTTTT	CASSSGGVNEKLFF
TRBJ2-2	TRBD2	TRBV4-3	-	TGCGCCAGCAGCCAAGATTGGAACGGGGGGGCGAGTAACACCGGGGAGCTGTTTTTT	CASSQDWNGGASNTGELFF
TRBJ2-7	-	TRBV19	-	TGTGCCAGTAGTACGAACAGGGCCCACGAGCAGTACTTC	CASSTNRAHEQYF
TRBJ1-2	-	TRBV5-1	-	TGCGCCAGCAGCTTATCGGGATCCGGGGATGGCTACACCTTC	CASSLSGSGDGYTF
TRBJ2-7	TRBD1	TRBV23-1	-	TGCGCCAGCAGCCTATGCCGATACAGGGGCTTCGAGCAGTACTTC	CASSLCRYRGFEQYF
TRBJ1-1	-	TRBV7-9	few	TGTGCCAGCAGCCTCGGACAGATGAACACTGAAGCTTTCTTT	CASSLGQMNTEAFF
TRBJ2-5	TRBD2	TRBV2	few	TGTGCCAGCAGTGCTGCTAGCGGGGGGTTCACACGGGGAGAGACCCAGTACTTC	CASSAASGGFTRGETQYF
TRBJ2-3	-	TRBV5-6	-	TGTGCCAGCAGCTTAGTGACAGTGGGGACAGATACGCAGTATTTT	CASSLVTVGTDTQYF
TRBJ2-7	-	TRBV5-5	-	TGTGCCAGCAGCTTGGATGTTAGAGCCTACGAGCAGTACTTC	CASSLDVRAYEQYF
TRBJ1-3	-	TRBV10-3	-	TGTGCCATCAGTGAGTCGAAAACAGGAGGAAACACCATATATTTT	CAISESKTGGNTIYF
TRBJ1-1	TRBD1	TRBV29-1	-	TGCAGCGGGGGGGGACAGGGGAACACTGAAGCTTTCTTT	CSGGGQGNTEAFF
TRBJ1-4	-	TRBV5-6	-	TGTGCCAGCAGCCCCTTGGGAGAAAGTAATGAAAAACTGTTTTTT	CASSPLGESNEKLFF
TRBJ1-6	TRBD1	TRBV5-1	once	TGCGCCAGCAGCTCAGACAGGGATTCACCCCTCCACTTT	CASSSDRDSPLHF
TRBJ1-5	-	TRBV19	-	TGTGCCAGTAGTGGAGGTTACAGCAACTTCAATCAGCCCCAGCATTTT	CASSGGYSNFNQPQHF
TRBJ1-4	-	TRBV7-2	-	TGTGCCAGCAGCAAAGACCCGAATGAAAAACTGTTTTTT	CASSKDPNEKLFF
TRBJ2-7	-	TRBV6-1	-	TGTGCCAGCAGTGAATCAGGGATCGACGAGCAGTACTTC	CASSESGIDEQYF
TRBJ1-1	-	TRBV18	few	TGTGCCAGCTCGGGGGGGACGGAAACGGCTTTCTTT	CASSGGTETAFF
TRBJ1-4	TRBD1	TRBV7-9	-	TGTGCCAGCAGCTCACCGACAGGGGGAGGTGAAAAACTGTTTTTT	CASSSPTGGGEKLFF
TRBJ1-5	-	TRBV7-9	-	TGTGCCAGCAGCTTGGGCGTCGAAAATCAGCCCCAGCATTTT	CASSLGVENQPQHF
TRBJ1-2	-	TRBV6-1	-	TGTGCCAGCAGTGAAGCGCGTTTAGGCGCTCTCTTCTTC	CASSEARLGALFF
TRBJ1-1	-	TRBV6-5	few	TGTGCCAGCAGTTACGGGGGGGGTTGGGACACTGAAGCTTTCTTT	CASSYGGGWDTEAFF
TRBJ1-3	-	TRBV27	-	TGTGCCAGCAGTTTCCGCGGGGCAGCTGGAAACACCATATATTTT	CASSFRGAAGNTIYF
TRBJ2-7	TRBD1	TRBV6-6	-	TGTGCCAGCAGTTACGGGGACAGGTCCTACGAGCAGTACTTC	CASSYGDRSYEQYF
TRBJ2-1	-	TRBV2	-	TGTGCCAGCGACAGCTCGATGTATAATGAGCAGTTCTTC	CASDSSMYNEQFF